This T cell receptor beta chain was found in a study of vaccination effects on CD4 cells after COVID-19. The CDR3 extends over 14 amino acids. V was clipped by 3 bases and J by 4 bases, with 12 bases between them. The V gene's germline CDR1 is KGHSH and CDR2 LQKENI. Following 10 days of culture, CD4+ T cells were isolated. The cohort was immunized with two doses of either the BNT162b2 or mRNA-1273 vaccine. Profiled with immunoSEQ multiplex PCR; TCRdb holds only in-frame clones, not every one. Of approximately 70,000 clones in the sample, about 73% were seen once. As regards this clone: Its antigen is as yet unknown.

The sample in question was CD4+ T cells from PBMCs cultured without peptide, obtained after COVID-19 vaccination. This sequence originates from a human donor who received a COVID-19 vaccine. The chain carries TRBV18 and TRBJ1-2; TRBD1 might be the D (5 bases). Written as DNA, the CDR3 is TGTGCCAGCTCACCCAGGACACTCAGCTATGGCTACACCTTC. As protein: CASSPRTLSYGYTF.